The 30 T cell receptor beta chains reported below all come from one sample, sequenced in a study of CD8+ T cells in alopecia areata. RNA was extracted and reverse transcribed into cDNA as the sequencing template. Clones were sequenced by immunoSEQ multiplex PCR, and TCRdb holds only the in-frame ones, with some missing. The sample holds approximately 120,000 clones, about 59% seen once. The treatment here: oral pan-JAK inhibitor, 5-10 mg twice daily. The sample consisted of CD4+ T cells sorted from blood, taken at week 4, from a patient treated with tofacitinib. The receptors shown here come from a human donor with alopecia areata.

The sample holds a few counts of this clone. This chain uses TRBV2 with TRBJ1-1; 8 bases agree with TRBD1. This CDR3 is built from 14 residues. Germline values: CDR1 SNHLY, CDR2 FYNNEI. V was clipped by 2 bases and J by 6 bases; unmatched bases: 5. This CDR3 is CASSEYRGGPEAFF. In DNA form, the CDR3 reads TGTGCCAGCAGTGAATACAGGGGGGGGCCTGAAGCTTTCTTT.

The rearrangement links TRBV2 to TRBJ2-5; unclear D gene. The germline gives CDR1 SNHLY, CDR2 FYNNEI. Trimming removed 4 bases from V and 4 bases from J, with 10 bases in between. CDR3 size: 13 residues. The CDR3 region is CASSARISETQYF. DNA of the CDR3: TGTGCCAGCAGTGCCCGAATCTCAGAGACCCAGTACTTC.

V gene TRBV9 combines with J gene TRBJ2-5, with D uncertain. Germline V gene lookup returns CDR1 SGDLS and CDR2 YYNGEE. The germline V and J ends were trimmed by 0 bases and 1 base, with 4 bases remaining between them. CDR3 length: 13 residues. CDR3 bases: TGTGCCAGCAGCGTAGGAGTCCAAGAGACCCAGTACTTC. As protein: CASSVGVQETQYF.

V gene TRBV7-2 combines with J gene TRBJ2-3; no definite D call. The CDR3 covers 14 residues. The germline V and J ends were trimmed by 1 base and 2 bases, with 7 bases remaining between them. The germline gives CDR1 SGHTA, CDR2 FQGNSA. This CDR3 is CASSLGRYTDTQYF. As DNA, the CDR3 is TGTGCCAGCAGCTTAGGACGGTACACAGATACGCAGTATTTT.

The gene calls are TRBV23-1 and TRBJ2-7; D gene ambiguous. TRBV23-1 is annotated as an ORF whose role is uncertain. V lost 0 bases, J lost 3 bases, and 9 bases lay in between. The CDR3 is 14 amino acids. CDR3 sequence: CASSQSRPFYEQYF. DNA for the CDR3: TGCGCCAGCAGTCAATCAAGGCCCTTCTACGAGCAGTACTTC.

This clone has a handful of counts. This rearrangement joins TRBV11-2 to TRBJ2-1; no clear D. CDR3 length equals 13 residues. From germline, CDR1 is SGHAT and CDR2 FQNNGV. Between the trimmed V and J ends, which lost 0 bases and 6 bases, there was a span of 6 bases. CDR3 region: CASSLDLGNEQFF. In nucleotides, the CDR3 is TGTGCCAGCAGCTTAGATTTGGGCAATGAGCAGTTCTTC.

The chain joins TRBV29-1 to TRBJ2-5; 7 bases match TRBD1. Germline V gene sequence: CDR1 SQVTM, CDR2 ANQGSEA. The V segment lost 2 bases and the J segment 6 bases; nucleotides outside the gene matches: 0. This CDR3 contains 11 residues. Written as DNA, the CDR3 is TGCAGCGTTGAAAGGGGGCAGACCCAGTACTTC. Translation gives CSVERGQTQYF.

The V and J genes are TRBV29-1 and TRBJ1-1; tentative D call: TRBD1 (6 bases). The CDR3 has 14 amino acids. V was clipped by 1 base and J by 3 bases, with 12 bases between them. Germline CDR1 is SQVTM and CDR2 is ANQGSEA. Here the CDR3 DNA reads TGCAGCGTTGAAGTACAGGGCTGGGACACTGAAGCTTTCTTT. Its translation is CSVEVQGWDTEAFF.

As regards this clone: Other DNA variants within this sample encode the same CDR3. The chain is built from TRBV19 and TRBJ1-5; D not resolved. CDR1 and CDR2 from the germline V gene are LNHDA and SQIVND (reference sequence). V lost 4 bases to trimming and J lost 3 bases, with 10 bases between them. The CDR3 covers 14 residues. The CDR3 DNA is TGTGCCAGTAGTACCACGGGAAACAATCAGCCCCAGCATTTT. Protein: CASSTTGNNQPQHF.

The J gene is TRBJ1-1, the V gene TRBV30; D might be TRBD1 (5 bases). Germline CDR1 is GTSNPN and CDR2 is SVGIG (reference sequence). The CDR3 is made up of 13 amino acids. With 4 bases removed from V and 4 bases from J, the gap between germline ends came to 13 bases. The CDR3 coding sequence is TGTGCCTGGACGGGGGGAGTGGGCACTGAAGCTTTCTTT. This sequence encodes CAWTGGVGTEAFF.

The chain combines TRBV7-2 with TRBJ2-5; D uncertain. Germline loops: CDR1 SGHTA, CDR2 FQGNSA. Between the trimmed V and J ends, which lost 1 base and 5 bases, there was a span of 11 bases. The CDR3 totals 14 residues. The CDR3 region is CASSLVHFVETQYF. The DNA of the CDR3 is TGTGCCAGCAGCTTAGTTCATTTCGTGGAGACCCAGTACTTC.

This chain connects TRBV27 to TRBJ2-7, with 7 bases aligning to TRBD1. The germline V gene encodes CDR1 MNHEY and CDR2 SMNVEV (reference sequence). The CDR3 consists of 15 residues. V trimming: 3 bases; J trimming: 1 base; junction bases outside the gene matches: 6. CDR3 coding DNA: TGTGCCAGCAGTTTCGCCCCGGGACAGTCCTACGAGCAGTACTTC. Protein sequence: CASSFAPGQSYEQYF.

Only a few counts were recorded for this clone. CDR3 nucleotides: TGCGCCAGCAGCCAAGATTTGGCAGCTAATGAAAAACTGTTTTTT. Translated, it gives CASSQDLAANEKLFF. The V and J genes are TRBV4-3 and TRBJ1-4; the D is unclear. Trimming removed 0 bases at V and 3 bases at J, with 8 bases between. Germline V lookup: CDR1 LGHNA, CDR2 YSLEER. CDR3 length: 15 residues.

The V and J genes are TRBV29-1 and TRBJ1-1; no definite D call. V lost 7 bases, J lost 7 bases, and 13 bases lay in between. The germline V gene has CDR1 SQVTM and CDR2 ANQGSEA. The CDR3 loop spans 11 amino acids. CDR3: CSAGWGDEAFF. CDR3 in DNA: TGCAGCGCAGGATGGGGAGATGAAGCTTTCTTT.

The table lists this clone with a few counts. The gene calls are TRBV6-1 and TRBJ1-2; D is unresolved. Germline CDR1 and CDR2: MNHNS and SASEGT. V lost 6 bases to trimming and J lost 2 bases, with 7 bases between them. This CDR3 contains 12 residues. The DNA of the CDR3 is TGTGCCAGCAGATGGGTAAACTATGGCTACACCTTC. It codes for CASRWVNYGYTF.

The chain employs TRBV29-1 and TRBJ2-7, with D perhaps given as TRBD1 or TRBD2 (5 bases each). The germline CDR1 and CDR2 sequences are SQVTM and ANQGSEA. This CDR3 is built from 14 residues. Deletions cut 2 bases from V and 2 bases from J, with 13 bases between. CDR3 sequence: CSVEYLGDPYEQYF. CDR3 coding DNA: TGCAGCGTTGAATATTTGGGGGACCCCTACGAGCAGTACTTC.

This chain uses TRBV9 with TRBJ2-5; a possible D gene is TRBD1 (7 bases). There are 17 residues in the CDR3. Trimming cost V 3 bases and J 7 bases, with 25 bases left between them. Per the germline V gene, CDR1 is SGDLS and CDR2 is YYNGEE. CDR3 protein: CASSAEGGAGGGATQYF. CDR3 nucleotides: TGTGCCAGCAGCGCCGAAGGGGGAGCAGGGGGAGGTGCGACCCAGTACTTC.

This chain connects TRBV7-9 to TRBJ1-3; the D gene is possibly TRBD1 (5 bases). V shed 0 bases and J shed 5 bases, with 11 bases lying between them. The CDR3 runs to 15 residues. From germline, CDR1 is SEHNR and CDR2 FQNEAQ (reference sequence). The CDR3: CASSLALAGRNTIYF. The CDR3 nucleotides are TGTGCCAGCAGCTTAGCGCTGGCAGGGCGAAACACCATATATTTT.

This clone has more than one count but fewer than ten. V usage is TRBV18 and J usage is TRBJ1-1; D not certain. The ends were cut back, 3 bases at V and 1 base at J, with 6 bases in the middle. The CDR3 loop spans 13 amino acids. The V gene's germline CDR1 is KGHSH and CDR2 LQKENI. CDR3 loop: CASSPAANTEAFF. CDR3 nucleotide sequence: TGTGCCAGCTCACCCGCGGCGAACACTGAAGCTTTCTTT.

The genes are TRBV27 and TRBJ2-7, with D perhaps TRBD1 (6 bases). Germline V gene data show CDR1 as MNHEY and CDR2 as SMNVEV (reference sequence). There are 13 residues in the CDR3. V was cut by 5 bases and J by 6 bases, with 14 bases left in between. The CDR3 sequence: CASSPGTGSEQYF. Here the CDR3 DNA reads TGTGCCAGCAGTCCCGGCACAGGGAGCGAGCAGTACTTC.

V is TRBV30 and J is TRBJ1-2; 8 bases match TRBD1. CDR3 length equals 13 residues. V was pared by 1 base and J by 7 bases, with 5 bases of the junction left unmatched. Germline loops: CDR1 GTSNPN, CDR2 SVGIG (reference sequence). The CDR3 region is CAWSGTGLFGYTF. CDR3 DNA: TGTGCCTGGAGTGGGACAGGGCTATTTGGCTACACCTTC.

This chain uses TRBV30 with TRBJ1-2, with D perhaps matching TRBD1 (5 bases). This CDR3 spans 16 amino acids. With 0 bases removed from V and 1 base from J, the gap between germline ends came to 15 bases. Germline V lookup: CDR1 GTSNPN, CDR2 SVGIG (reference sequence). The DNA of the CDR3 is TGTGCCTGGAGTGTACCTGGGGCAGCCTATAACTATGGCTACACCTTC. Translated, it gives CAWSVPGAAYNYGYTF.

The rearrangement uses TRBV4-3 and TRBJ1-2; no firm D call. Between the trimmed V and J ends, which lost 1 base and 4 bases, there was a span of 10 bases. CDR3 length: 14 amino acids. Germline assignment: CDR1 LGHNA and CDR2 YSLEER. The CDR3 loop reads CASSQGGSSYGYTF. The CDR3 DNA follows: TGCGCCAGCAGCCAAGGTGGCAGTTCCTATGGCTACACCTTC.

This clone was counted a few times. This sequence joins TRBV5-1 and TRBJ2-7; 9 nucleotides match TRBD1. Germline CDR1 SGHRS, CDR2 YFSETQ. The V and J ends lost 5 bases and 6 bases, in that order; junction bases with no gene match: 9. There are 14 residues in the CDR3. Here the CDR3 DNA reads TGCGCCAGCAGGAGCCAGGGACAGGGATTCGAGCAGTACTTC. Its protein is CASRSQGQGFEQYF.

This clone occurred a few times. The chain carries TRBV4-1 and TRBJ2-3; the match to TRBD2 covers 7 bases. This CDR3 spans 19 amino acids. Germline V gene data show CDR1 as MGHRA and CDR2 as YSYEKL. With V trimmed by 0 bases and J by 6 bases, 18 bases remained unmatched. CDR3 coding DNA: TGCGCCAGCAGCCAAGAACGTGGTGGGGTAGCGGGTGAAAGGGATACGCAGTATTTT. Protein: CASSQERGGVAGERDTQYF.

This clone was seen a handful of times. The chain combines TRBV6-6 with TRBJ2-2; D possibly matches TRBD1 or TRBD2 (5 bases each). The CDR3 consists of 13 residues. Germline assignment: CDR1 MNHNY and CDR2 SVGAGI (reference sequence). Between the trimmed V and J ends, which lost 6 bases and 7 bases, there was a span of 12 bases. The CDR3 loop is CASSGTGGGELFF. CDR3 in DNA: TGTGCCAGCAGCGGGACGGGTGGCGGGGAGCTGTTTTTT.

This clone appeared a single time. In DNA, the CDR3 is TGCGCCAGCAGCCAAGGGGGCTTTAGAAATTCACCCCTCCACTTT. Translated, it gives CASSQGGFRNSPLHF. The chain uses TRBV4-1 and TRBJ1-6; a possible D gene is TRBD1 (5 bases). The CDR3 spans 15 residues. CDR1 MGHRA and CDR2 YSYEKL come from the germline V gene. Trimming removed 1 base at V and 7 bases at J, with 11 bases between.

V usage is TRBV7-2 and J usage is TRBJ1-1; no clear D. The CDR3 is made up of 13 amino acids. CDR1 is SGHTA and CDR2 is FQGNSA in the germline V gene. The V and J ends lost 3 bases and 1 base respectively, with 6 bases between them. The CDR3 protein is CASSFRQNTEAFF. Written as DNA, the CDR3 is TGTGCCAGCAGCTTTCGGCAGAACACTGAAGCTTTCTTT.

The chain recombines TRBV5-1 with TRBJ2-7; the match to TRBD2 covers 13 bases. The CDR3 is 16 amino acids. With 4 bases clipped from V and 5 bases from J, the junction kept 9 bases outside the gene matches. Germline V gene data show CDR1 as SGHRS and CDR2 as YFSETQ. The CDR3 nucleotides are TGCGCCAGCAGCGCCACTTCACTAGCGGGAGGGCACGAGCAGTACTTC. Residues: CASSATSLAGGHEQYF. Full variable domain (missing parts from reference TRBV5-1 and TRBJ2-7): KAGVTQTPRYLIKTRGQQVTLSCSPISGHRSVSWYQQTPGQGLQFLFEYFSETQRNKGNFPGRFSGRQFSNSRSEMNVSTLELGDSALYLCASSATSLAGGHEQYFGPGTRLTVT.

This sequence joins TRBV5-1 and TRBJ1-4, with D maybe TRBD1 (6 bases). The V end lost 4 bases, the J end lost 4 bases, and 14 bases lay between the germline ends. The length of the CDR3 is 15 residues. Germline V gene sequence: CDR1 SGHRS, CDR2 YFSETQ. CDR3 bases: TGCGCCAGCAGCGTGGACAGCCCGGTTAATGAAAAACTGTTTTTT. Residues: CASSVDSPVNEKLFF.